The clone carrying this T cell receptor beta chain was seen repeatedly, ten times or more. Its antigen remains unknown. Unsorted libraries were prepared from 2 million PBMCs that had been stored at -80 C. MiXCR, run by TCRdb on the 5' RACE reads, gives a single entry per CDR3 protein. The sample carries about 46,000 distinct CDR3 sequences, approximately 2.8% recorded once. This sample is part of a study of neurological immune-mediated disorders. Study results and caveats: Across subjects, expanded clones had no CDR3 amino acid sequences in common, pointing to private repertoires in all groups.

The material sequenced was PBMCs. The clonotype originates from a woman aged 50 to 60 with multiple sclerosis.

The CDR3 coding sequence is TGTGCCAGCAACCCCGGACAGGGGAGACCCGGGGAGCTGTTTTTT. Translation gives CASNPGQGRPGELFF. This chain links TRBV6-5 with TRBJ2-2; 9 bases agree with TRBD1. Trimming cost V 7 bases and J 6 bases; bases outside gene matches: 9. From germline, CDR1 is MNHEY and CDR2 SVGAGI. CDR3 size: 15 residues.